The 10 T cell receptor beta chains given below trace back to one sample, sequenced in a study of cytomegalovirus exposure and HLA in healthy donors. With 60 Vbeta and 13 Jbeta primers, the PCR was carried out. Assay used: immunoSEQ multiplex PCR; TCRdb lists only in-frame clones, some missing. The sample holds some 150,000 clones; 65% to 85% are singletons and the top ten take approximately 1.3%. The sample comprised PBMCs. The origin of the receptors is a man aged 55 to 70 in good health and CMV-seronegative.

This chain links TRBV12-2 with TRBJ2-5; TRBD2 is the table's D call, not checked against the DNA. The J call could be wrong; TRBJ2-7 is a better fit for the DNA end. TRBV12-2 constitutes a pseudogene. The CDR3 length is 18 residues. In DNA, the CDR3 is TGTGCAAGTCGCTTAGCGTGTTATATGAACGAGAGCTCCTACGAGCAGTACTTC. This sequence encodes CASRLACYMNESSYEQYF.

The CDR3 is CAWSGGGRETQYF. DNA of the CDR3: TGTGCCTGGAGTGGCGGGGGGCGAGAGACCCAGTACTTC. The chain employs TRBV30 and TRBJ2-5; TRBD2 matches at 8 bases. The CDR3 sequence is 13 residues long. J lost 4 bases, V lost 1 base, and 2 bases had no gene match. CDR1 is GTSNPN and CDR2 is SVGIG in the germline V gene (reference sequence).

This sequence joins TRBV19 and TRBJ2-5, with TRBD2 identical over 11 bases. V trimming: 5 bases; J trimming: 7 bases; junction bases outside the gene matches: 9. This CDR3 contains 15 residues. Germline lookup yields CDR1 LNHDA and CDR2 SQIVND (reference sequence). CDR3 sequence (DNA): TGTGCCAGTAGTGAAATGACTAGCGGGAAGGGGACCCAGTACTTC. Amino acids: CASSEMTSGKGTQYF.

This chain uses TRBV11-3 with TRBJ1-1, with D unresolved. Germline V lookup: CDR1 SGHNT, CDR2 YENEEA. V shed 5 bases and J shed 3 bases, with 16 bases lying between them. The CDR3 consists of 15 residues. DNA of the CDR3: TGTGCCAGCAGCCTAGGCGAGGGTCGAGACACTGAAGCTTTCTTT. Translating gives CASSLGEGRDTEAFF.

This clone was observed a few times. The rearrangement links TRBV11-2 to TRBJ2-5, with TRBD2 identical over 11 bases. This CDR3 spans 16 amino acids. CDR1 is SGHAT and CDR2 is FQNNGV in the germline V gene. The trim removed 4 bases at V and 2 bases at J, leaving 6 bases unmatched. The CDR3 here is CASSSIAGGHQETQYF. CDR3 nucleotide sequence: TGTGCCAGCAGCTCCATAGCGGGAGGGCATCAAGAGACCCAGTACTTC.

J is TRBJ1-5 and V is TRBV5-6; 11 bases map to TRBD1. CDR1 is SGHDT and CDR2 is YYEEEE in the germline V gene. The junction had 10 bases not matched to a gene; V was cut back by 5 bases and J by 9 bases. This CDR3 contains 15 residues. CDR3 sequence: CASRYWGQGGGPQHF. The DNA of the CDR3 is TGTGCCAGCAGGTATTGGGGACAGGGGGGCGGGCCCCAGCATTTT.

CDR3 DNA: TGTGCCACCAGCAGTGGGGGGGGGAAGTCTCAAGAGACCCAGTACTTC. It encodes CATSSGGGKSQETQYF. This sequence joins TRBV15 and TRBJ2-5; the match to TRBD2 covers 7 bases. Germline CDR1 and CDR2: LNHNV and YYDKDF (reference sequence). The CDR3 extends over 16 amino acids. V lost 3 bases to trimming and J lost 2 bases; unmatched junction nucleotides: 9.

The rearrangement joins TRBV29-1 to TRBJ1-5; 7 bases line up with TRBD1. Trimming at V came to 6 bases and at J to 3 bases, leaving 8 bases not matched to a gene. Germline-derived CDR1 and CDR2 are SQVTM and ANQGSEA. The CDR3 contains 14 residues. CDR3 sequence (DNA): TGCAGCGTCAGGGGGGCTGGCAACAATCAGCCCCAGCATTTT. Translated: CSVRGAGNNQPQHF.

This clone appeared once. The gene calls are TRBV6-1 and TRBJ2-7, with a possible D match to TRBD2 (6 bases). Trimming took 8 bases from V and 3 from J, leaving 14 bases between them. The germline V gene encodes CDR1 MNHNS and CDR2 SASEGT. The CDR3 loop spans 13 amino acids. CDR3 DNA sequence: TGTGCCAGCGGGAGGACGCTTCACTACGAGCAGTACTTC. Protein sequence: CASGRTLHYEQYF.

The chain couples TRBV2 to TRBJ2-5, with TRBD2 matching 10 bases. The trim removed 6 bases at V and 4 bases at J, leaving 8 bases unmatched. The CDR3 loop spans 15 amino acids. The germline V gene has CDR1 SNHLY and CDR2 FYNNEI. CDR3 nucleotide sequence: TGTGCCAGCAGGCGGTTGAGCGGGGGGGGAGAGACCCAGTACTTC. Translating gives CASRRLSGGGETQYF.